This is a list of T cell receptor beta chains from one sample in a study of blood T cell repertoires in COVID-19. Libraries were prepared by immunoSEQ multiplex PCR; TCRdb keeps only in-frame clonotypes and omits some of them. The sample consists of roughly 11,000 clones, about two thirds of them appearing once. The sample was peripheral blood. These receptors originate from a man between 60 and 75 years old with COVID-19, enrolled during active disease. The CDR3 runs from the conserved cysteine through the conserved F or W. A D gene is named only where the DNA matches it firmly. Not every row has a clone size; where given, it reads once, few, many or a size class.

d_call,v_call,clone_size,j_call,cdr3_aa,cdr3_nt
NA,TRBV9,NA,TRBJ2-7,CASSVGQAGYEQYF,TGTGCCAGCAGCGTCGGACAGGCGGGGTACGAGCAGTACTTC
NA,TRBV6-5,NA,TRBJ1-5,CASSSRDNQPQHF,TGTGCCAGCAGCTCCCGGGACAACCAGCCCCAGCATTTT
TRBD2,TRBV6-6,NA,TRBJ2-7,CASSLLAGGGEQYF,TGTGCCAGCAGCCTACTAGCGGGGGGTGGTGAGCAGTACTTC
TRBD1,TRBV9,NA,TRBJ1-4,CASSAAPGTGSEKLFF,TGTGCCAGCAGCGCCGCTCCCGGGACAGGGTCTGAAAAACTGTTTTTT
TRBD1,TRBV7-9,NA,TRBJ1-2,CASSRDRGPDGYTF,TGTGCCAGCAGCCGGGACAGGGGGCCGGATGGCTACACCTTC
TRBD1,TRBV2,NA,TRBJ2-1,CASSPPDRYNEQFF,TGTGCCAGCAGTCCACCGGACAGGTACAATGAGCAGTTCTTC
NA,TRBV7-7,NA,TRBJ2-2,CASGENTGELFF,TGTGCCAGCGGAGAGAACACCGGGGAGCTGTTTTTT
NA,TRBV11-2,NA,TRBJ1-2,CASSLDNRGLNYGYTF,TGTGCCAGCAGCTTAGATAATAGGGGATTGAACTATGGCTACACCTTC
NA,TRBV3-1/TRBV3-2,once,TRBJ2-7,CASSYSYEQYF,TGTGCCAGCAGTTACTCCTACGAGCAGTACTTC
TRBD2,TRBV6-5,NA,TRBJ2-5,CASRRSGGAETQYF,TGTGCCAGCCGGCGTAGCGGGGGGGCGGAGACCCAGTACTTC
NA,TRBV7-9,few,TRBJ1-5,CASSSESGSNQPQHF,TGTGCCAGCAGCTCCGAAAGCGGTAGCAATCAGCCCCAGCATTTT
NA,TRBV2,NA,TRBJ1-1,CASPGSDTEAFF,TGTGCCAGCCCTGGCAGTGATACTGAAGCTTTCTTT
TRBD2,TRBV27,NA,TRBJ2-7,CASSSGLAFDEQYF,TGTGCCAGCAGTTCGGGACTAGCTTTCGACGAGCAGTACTTC
NA,TRBV5-1,NA,TRBJ2-3,CASSFARRGGTDTQYF,TGCGCCAGCAGCTTCGCCAGGCGGGGTGGAACAGATACGCAGTATTTT
NA,TRBV7-9,NA,TRBJ1-3,CASRATASGNTIYF,TGTGCCAGCAGGGCAACCGCCTCTGGAAACACCATATATTTT
NA,TRBV27,NA,TRBJ2-3,CASSPSYTDTQYF,TGTGCCAGCAGTCCCAGTTACACAGATACGCAGTATTTT
NA,TRBV11-3,few,TRBJ1-1,CASSLRWRASTEAFF,TGTGCCAGCAGCTTAAGGTGGAGGGCGAGCACTGAAGCTTTCTTT
NA,TRBV6-5,NA,TRBJ1-1,CASCNRNTEAFF,TGTGCCAGTTGTAACAGGAACACTGAAGCTTTCTTT
NA,TRBV7-9,once,TRBJ1-1,CASSPLWTEAFF,TGTGCCAGCAGTCCACTGTGGACTGAAGCTTTCTTT
NA,TRBV29-1,NA,TRBJ2-1,CSVVTPSGSYNEQFF,TGCAGCGTTGTGACGCCTAGTGGATCCTACAATGAGCAGTTCTTC
NA,TRBV6-5,NA,TRBJ2-7,CASRLSGTGANEQYF,TGTGCCAGCAGGCTGTCCGGGACTGGTGCCAACGAGCAGTACTTC
TRBD1,TRBV6-5,NA,TRBJ1-1,CASSFQGAGTEAFF,TGTGCCAGCAGTTTCCAGGGGGCTGGCACTGAAGCTTTCTTT
TRBD1,TRBV7-9,NA,TRBJ1-2,CASSSLTGAGYGYTF,TGTGCCAGCAGCTCGCTGACAGGGGCAGGCTACGGCTACACCTTC
NA,TRBV19,NA,TRBJ1-1,CASSFPGGRNTEAFF,TGTGCCAGTAGTTTCCCAGGAGGCAGGAACACTGAAGCTTTCTTT
TRBD2,TRBV24-1,NA,TRBJ2-1,CATSEGTGLAVYNEQFF,TGTGCCACCAGTGAGGGAACGGGACTAGCAGTTTACAATGAGCAGTTCTTC
TRBD1,TRBV14,few,TRBJ1-4,CASSQDRGRGEKLFF,TGTGCCAGCAGCCAGGACAGGGGGCGAGGAGAAAAACTGTTTTTT
TRBD2,TRBV15,NA,TRBJ2-3,CAIANGGAADTQYF,TGTGCCATCGCTAACGGGGGGGCCGCAGATACGCAGTATTTT
TRBD1,TRBV18,NA,TRBJ1-5,CASSRGLTGGDPSNQPQHF,TGTGCCAGCTCGCGGGGACTTACAGGGGGCGACCCTAGCAATCAGCCCCAGCATTTT
NA,TRBV4-1,NA,TRBJ1-4,CPPSRQSTNEKLFF,TGCCCCCCCAGCCGACAGTCAACTAATGAAAAACTGTTTTTT
NA,TRBV29-1,NA,TRBJ2-1,CSVFGSYDEQFF,TGCAGCGTATTTGGGAGTTACGATGAGCAGTTCTTC
TRBD1,TRBV19,few,TRBJ1-2,CASSQLGGAGYGYTF,TGTGCCAGTAGTCAGCTAGGGGGCGCGGGCTATGGCTACACCTTC
NA,TRBV7-3,NA,TRBJ2-1,CASSFTGSSYNEQFF,TGTGCCAGCAGCTTTACAGGGAGCTCCTACAATGAGCAGTTCTTC
TRBD1,TRBV6-5,NA,TRBJ1-2,CASDRGTIYGYTF,TGTGCCAGCGACAGGGGTACAATCTATGGCTACACCTTC
NA,TRBV6-5,NA,TRBJ2-5,CASSLTNRDQTQYF,TGTGCCAGCAGTTTAACTAACAGGGATCAGACCCAGTACTTC
TRBD1,TRBV11-2,NA,TRBJ1-2,CASSLDITGTGEGGYTF,TGTGCCAGCAGCTTAGACATTACCGGGACAGGGGAAGGAGGCTACACCTTC
NA,TRBV21-1,NA,TRBJ2-4,CASRNRGVDRRVLAKNIQYF,TGTGCCAGCAGGAACAGGGGCGTCGATCGCCGGGTACTAGCCAAAAACATTCAGTACTTC
TRBD1,TRBV28,NA,TRBJ1-2,CASYSDRGIYGYTF,TGTGCCAGCTATTCCGACAGGGGAATTTATGGCTACACCTTC
TRBD2,TRBV6-2/TRBV6-3,NA,TRBJ2-1,CASSPGLAVYNEQFF,TGTGCCAGCAGTCCCGGACTAGCGGTCTACAATGAGCAGTTCTTC
NA,TRBV24-1,NA,TRBJ1-4,CATSDSRVSAREKLFF,TGTGCCACCAGTGATTCCCGGGTCTCGGCGAGGGAAAAACTGTTTTTT
TRBD1,TRBV6-5,NA,TRBJ1-3,CASNADRVSGNTIYF,TGTGCCAGCAACGCGGACAGGGTCTCTGGAAACACCATATATTTT
TRBD1,TRBV28,few,TRBJ1-4,CASSRPGQGDEKLFF,TGTGCCAGCAGTCGCCCGGGACAGGGGGATGAAAAACTGTTTTTT
NA,TRBV24-1,NA,TRBJ2-1,CATSDLIQGPEQFF,TGTGCCACCAGTGATTTAATACAGGGCCCTGAGCAGTTCTTC
NA,TRBV27,NA,TRBJ1-2,CASSWTGGLGYGYTF,TGTGCCAGCAGTTGGACGGGGGGTCTAGGCTATGGCTACACCTTC
TRBD1,TRBV2,NA,TRBJ1-2,CASSGTGDYGYTF,TGTGCCAGCAGCGGGACAGGGGACTATGGCTACACCTTC
TRBD2,TRBV27,medium-sized,TRBJ2-3,CASSLPSGGSDTQYF,TGTGCCAGCAGTTTACCTAGCGGGGGTTCAGATACGCAGTATTTT
TRBD1,TRBV7-2,NA,TRBJ1-6,CASREGAGSPLHF,TGTGCCAGCCGGGAGGGGGCAGGATCACCCCTCCACTTT